The clone carrying this T cell receptor (beta chain) occurred a few times. The sample comes from a study of blood T cell repertoires in COVID-19. Across the study: PBMCs, B-cell-depleted T cells, or T cells provided the cDNA or gDNA that made up the material.

Using immunoSEQ multiplex PCR, the repertoire was profiled, and TCRdb retains in-frame clones only, with some absent. Among approximately 100,000 clones listed, approximately 90% were seen once. This CDR3 region has 15 residues. Trimming left V 2 bases short and J 5 bases short, with 13 bases between. Germline assignment: CDR1 LNHDA and CDR2 SQIVND (reference sequence). Sequencing was done on a sample of peripheral blood. This TCR was sampled from a woman older than 75 with acute or convalescent COVID-19. The gene calls are TRBV19 and TRBJ1-5; D not resolved. CDR3 amino acids: CASSISGSSYQPQHF. For the CDR3, the DNA is TGTGCCAGTAGTATATCGGGAAGTAGTTATCAGCCCCAGCATTTT.